The clone carrying this T cell receptor (beta chain) was detected ten times or more. Unique molecular identifiers (one per individual cDNA molecule) were attached. MiXCR, run by TCRdb on the 5' RACE reads, gives a single entry per CDR3 protein. The sample records tens of thousands of distinct CDR3 sequences, about 12% being singletons. The CDR3 loop spans 15 amino acids. Germline assignment: CDR1 SGHRS and CDR2 YFSETQ. Between the trimmed V and J ends, which lost 2 bases and 0 bases, there was a span of 9 bases. The data are from a study of early T cells in non-severe SARS-CoV-2 infection. Study context: Sequencing targeted bulk RNA from unsorted whole blood, leaving chains unpaired.

This clonotype originated in an adult who was a healthcare worker with PCR-confirmed SARS-CoV-2 infection or an uninfected control (not recorded which). The donor label of this sample is uncertain. The specimen was whole blood, collected at baseline. V gene TRBV5-1 combines with J gene TRBJ1-3; D is ambiguous. The CDR3 DNA is TGCGCCAGCAGCTTCGGCGACCCCTCTGGAAACACCATATATTTT. Translating gives CASSFGDPSGNTIYF. The whole variable domain, filled in from reference TRBV5-1 and TRBJ1-3, reads KAGVTQTPRYLIKTRGQQVTLSCSPISGHRSVSWYQQTPGQGLQFLFEYFSETQRNKGNFPGRFSGRQFSNSRSEMNVSTLELGDSALYLCASSFGDPSGNTIYFGEGSWLTVV.